This TCR beta chain emerged from a study of OX40 agonist ivuxolimab in advanced cancers. Study-wide points: Low normalized T-cell clonal expansion was also seen in some nonresponders. The mean number of expanded clones was higher in CD8+ T cells than in CD4+.

Repertoires were generated with immunoSEQ multiplex PCR, while TCRdb's copy carries only in-frame clones and drops some. The table has about 69,000 clones, around 83% seen once. Remarks on this clone: Its antigen is still unknown.

This CDR3 contains 13 residues. V was cut by 4 bases and J by 4 bases, with 10 bases left in between. From germline, CDR1 is MNHEY and CDR2 SMNVEV (reference sequence). The specimen comprised CD4+ or CD8+ T cells sorted from blood, sampled in a trial of the OX40 agonist ivuxolimab. The clonotype comes from an adult with an advanced solid tumor such as melanoma, head and neck, liver or kidney cancer. The chain is built from TRBV27 and TRBJ1-1; D may be TRBD1 (6 bases). This chain's CDR3 is CASSYRVFTEAFF. The CDR3 nucleotides are TGTGCCAGCAGTTACAGGGTGTTCACTGAAGCTTTCTTT.